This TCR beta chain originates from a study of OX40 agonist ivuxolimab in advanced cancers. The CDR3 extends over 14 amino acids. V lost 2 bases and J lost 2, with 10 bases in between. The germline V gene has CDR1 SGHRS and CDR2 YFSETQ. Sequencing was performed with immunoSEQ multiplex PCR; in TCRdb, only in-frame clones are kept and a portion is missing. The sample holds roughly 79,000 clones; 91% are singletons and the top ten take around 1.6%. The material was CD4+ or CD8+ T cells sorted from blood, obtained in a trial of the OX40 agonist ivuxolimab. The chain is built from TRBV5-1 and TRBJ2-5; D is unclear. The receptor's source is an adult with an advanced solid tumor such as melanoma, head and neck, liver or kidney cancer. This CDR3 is CASSFVTAQETQYF. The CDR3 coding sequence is TGCGCCAGCAGCTTTGTAACAGCACAAGAGACCCAGTACTTC.